These 2 T cell receptor beta chains were sequenced from one sample in a study of T cell responses to AZD1222 COVID-19 vaccine. Produced via immunoSEQ multiplex PCR; TCRdb's table is partial and in-frame only. The sample includes 130,000 or so clones, approximately 91% of them seen just once. Specimen: peripheral blood, collected 28 days after the second AZD1222 dose. The receptors stem from an adult who received the AZD1222 COVID-19 vaccine.

This chain joins TRBV28 and TRBJ1-2; the match to TRBD1 covers 7 bases. The germline gives CDR1 MDHEN, CDR2 SYDVKM. CDR3 length equals 14 residues. The V gene end was trimmed by 6 bases and the J gene end by 0 bases; junction bases not matched to a gene: 4. For the CDR3, the DNA is TGTGCCAGCAGAAGAACAGGGGCTAACTATGGCTACACCTTC. Its translation is CASRRTGANYGYTF.

This chain uses TRBV29-1 with TRBJ1-1; 7 bases line up with TRBD1. The length of the CDR3 is 16 residues. With V trimmed by 4 bases and J by 1 base, 12 bases remained unmatched. From germline, CDR1 is SQVTM and CDR2 ANQGSEA. The CDR3 is CSVVPMVGGPNTEAFF. The CDR3 DNA sequence: TGCAGCGTTGTCCCCATGGTAGGGGGCCCGAACACTGAAGCTTTCTTT.